These 8 T cell receptor beta chains were all obtained from the same sample, sequenced in a study of response to subunit inactivated influenza vaccine (dated by TCRdb to the late 2010s). The library was obtained by RT-PCR. Sequencing was performed on an Illumina HiSeq 2500. TCRdb redid the processing of the public reads, applying fastp at Q25 and MiXCR, and retained in-frame beta chains. Rows with a matching CDR3 protein are joined into one entry that keeps the most common DNA and genes. For this sample the table gives 500,000 to 550,000 distinct CDR3 sequences, of which approximately 24% were detected only once. The biggest ten clones account for around 2.8% of the sample. This sample also appeared in a second study, on T cells expressing NK-cell markers. The second source states: TCR beta cDNA libraries were made by 5'RACE template switching that added a universal primer site and unique molecular identifiers.

The sequencing here drew on CD4+ T cells sorted from PBMCs, taken 12 days after vaccination. These receptors came from a man in his fifties or sixties who received an inactivated influenza vaccine. Donor details come from another sample of the same person, matched by shared clones.

This clonotype has a handful of counts. V and J are TRBV20-1 and TRBJ2-3; D is uncertain. V dropped 4 bases and J dropped 4 bases, with 9 bases sitting between them. The germline CDR1 and CDR2 sequences are DFQATT and SNEGSKA (reference sequence). The CDR3 has 12 amino acids. CDR3 nucleotide sequence: TGCAGTGCTATGGGGATCGCAGATACGCAGTATTTT. The encoded protein is CSAMGIADTQYF.

The rearrangement uses TRBV3-1 and TRBJ1-1; perhaps TRBD1 as D (5 bases). The CDR3 runs to 15 residues. The V end lost 5 bases, the J end lost 5 bases, and 18 bases lay between the germline ends. Germline V gives CDR1 LGHDT, CDR2 YNNKEL (reference sequence). The CDR3 DNA is TGTGCCAGCAGCAACCCGACGACAGATGGGACTGAAGCTTTCTTT. This translates into CASSNPTTDGTEAFF.

The V call is TRBV7-8, the J call TRBJ2-5, with 9 bases identical to TRBD2. Germline V gene data show CDR1 as SGHVS and CDR2 as FQNEAQ. The CDR3 extends over 16 amino acids. Unmatched junction bases numbered 9, after V lost 2 bases and J lost 5 bases. The CDR3 coding sequence is TGTGCCAGCAGCTTAAGGCTAGCGGGGCCCTCGGAGACCCAGTACTTC. Protein: CASSLRLAGPSETQYF.

The V and J genes are TRBV4-2 and TRBJ2-7, with 10 bases identical to TRBD1. Germline CDR1 is LGHNA and CDR2 is YNFKEQ. The CDR3 spans 15 residues. The trim removed 0 bases at V and 4 bases at J, leaving 3 bases unmatched. CDR3 region: CASSQERGQGYEQYF. CDR3 bases: TGTGCCAGCAGCCAAGAACGGGGACAGGGGTACGAGCAGTACTTC.

There are a few counts of this clonotype. V gene TRBV15 combines with J gene TRBJ2-5; a weak D match, TRBD1 (6 bases). The CDR3 is made up of 14 amino acids. V was clipped by 1 base and J by 5 bases, with 11 bases between them. Per germline, CDR1 LNHNV and CDR2 YYDKDF (reference sequence). The CDR3, as DNA: TGTGCCACCAGCAGAGCGAACAGGGTGGAGACCCAGTACTTC. Its translation is CATSRANRVETQYF.

This rearrangement joins TRBV21-1 to TRBJ1-4. TRBV21-1 is reported as a pseudogene. The CDR3 runs to 16 residues. As DNA, the CDR3 is TGTGCCAGCCTTACCTGGGAACTTGCAACTAATGAAAAACTGTTTTTT. Translation gives CASLTWELATNEKLFF.

This clonotype was seen at least ten times. The rearrangement uses TRBV12-3 or TRBV12-4 and TRBJ1-3; tentatively, D is TRBD1 (6 bases). V was pared by 7 bases and J by 0 bases, with 19 bases between. The CDR3 is 17 residues long. As DNA, the CDR3 is TGTGCCAGCACCGGCGTAGGGGGGCTGCTCTCTGGAAACACCATATATTTT. Its protein product is CASTGVGGLLSGNTIYF.

This clonotype came up a few times. The rearrangement uses TRBV10-3 and TRBJ1-1; TRBD1 might be the D (6 bases). The germline V gene encodes CDR1 ENHRY and CDR2 SYGVKD. Between the trimmed V and J ends, which lost 3 bases and 4 bases, there was a span of 15 bases. The CDR3 sequence is 15 residues long. The CDR3 region has the DNA TGTGCCATCAGTGATGGGGGGGCAAGGGGCACTGAAGCTTTCTTT. Its protein product is CAISDGGARGTEAFF.